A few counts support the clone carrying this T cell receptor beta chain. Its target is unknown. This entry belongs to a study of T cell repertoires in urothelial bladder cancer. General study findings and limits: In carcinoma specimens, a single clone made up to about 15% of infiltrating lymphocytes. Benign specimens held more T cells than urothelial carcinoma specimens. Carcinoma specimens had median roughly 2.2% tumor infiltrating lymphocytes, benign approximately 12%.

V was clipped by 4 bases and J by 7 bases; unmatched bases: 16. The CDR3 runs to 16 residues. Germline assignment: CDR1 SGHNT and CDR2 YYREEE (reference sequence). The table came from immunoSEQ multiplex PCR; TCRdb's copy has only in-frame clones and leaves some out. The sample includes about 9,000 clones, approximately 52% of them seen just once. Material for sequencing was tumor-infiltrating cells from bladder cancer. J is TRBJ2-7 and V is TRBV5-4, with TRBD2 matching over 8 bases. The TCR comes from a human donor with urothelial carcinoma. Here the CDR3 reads CASSITRAGGSQEQYF. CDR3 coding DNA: TGTGCCAGCAGCATCACGCGGGCGGGGGGCTCCCAGGAGCAGTACTTC.